This T cell receptor beta chain was sequenced during a study of beta chain features in type 1 diabetes. V lost 2 bases and J lost 0, with 8 bases in between. The CDR3 sequence is 14 residues long. Germline V gene data show CDR1 as MNHEY and CDR2 as SMNVEV (reference sequence). The isolated RNA, all of it, was reverse transcribed, so expressed TCRB transcripts were what got sequenced. Here immunoSEQ multiplex PCR was the method, and the copy in TCRdb shows in-frame clones only, minus some. The sample has some 900,000 clones, roughly a sixth seen once. Sequencing was done on a sample of naive CD4+ T cells from blood. This TCR was recovered from a young woman in good health. V and J are TRBV27 and TRBJ2-7; weak D call: TRBD1 (6 bases). CDR3 sequence (DNA): TGTGCCAGCAGTTTAAACAGGGACTCCTACGAGCAGTACTTC. This translates into CASSLNRDSYEQYF.